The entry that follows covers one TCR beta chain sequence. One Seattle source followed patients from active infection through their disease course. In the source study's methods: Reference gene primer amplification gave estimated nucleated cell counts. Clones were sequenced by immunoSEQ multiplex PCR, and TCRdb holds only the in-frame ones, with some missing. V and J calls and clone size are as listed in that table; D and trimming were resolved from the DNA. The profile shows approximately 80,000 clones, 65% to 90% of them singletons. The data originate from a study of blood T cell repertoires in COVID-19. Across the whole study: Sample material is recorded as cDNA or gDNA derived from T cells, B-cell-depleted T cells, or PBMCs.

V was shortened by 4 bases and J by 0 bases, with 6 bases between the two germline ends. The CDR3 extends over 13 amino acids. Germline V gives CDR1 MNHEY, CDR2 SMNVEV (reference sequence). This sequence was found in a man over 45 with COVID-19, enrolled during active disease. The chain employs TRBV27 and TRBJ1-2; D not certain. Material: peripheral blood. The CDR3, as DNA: TGTGCCAGCAGTTCCCGTGCTAACTATGGCTACACCTTC. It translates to CASSSRANYGYTF.